This TCR beta chain is from a study of blood T cell repertoires in COVID-19. The overall study: The cDNA or gDNA used as material had been derived from T cells, B-cell-depleted T cells, or PBMCs.

The CDR3 sequence is 15 residues long. Germline trimming cut 7 bases from V and 4 bases from J; bases unmatched to any gene: 8. The V gene's germline CDR1 is LNHDA and CDR2 SQIVND (reference sequence). Using immunoSEQ multiplex PCR, the repertoire was profiled, and TCRdb retains in-frame clones only, with some absent. The data hold 200,000 to 300,000 clones, with 87% observed a single time. Sequencing input: peripheral blood. The chain employs TRBV19 and TRBJ2-1; TRBD2 matches at 9 bases. The sequence was collected from a man in his 60s who had recovered from COVID-19. In nucleotides, the CDR3 is TGTGCCAGTAAGCCTGGGACTAGCACTTACAATGAGCAGTTCTTC. Translation: CASKPGTSTYNEQFF.